The 26 T cell receptor beta chains below come from one sample, sequenced in a study of blood T cell repertoires in COVID-19. Assay: immunoSEQ multiplex PCR; the TCRdb copy retains only in-frame clones and omits some. The sample records around 320,000 clones, 90% being singletons. The source material was PBMCs or T cells enriched from blood (not recorded which). Receptors were obtained from a woman between 18 and 29 years old with acute COVID-19.

The rearrangement uses TRBV6-6 and TRBJ2-2; D not certain. The CDR3 is 16 residues long. The germline V gene encodes CDR1 MNHNY and CDR2 SVGAGI (reference sequence). V lost 2 bases, J lost 6 bases, and 16 bases lay in between. CDR3 loop: CASSYPGAARAGELFF. The CDR3 DNA is TGTGCCAGCAGTTACCCCGGAGCAGCCCGTGCCGGGGAGCTGTTTTTT.

The chain couples TRBV28 to TRBJ1-2; D uncertain. Trimming cost V 3 bases and J 4 bases, with 15 bases left between them. Germline CDR1 is MDHEN and CDR2 is SYDVKM. The CDR3 spans 15 residues. This CDR3 reads CASSFPPGLTYGYTF. CDR3 DNA sequence: TGTGCCAGCAGTTTCCCCCCCGGGTTGACCTATGGCTACACCTTC.

The chain links TRBV30 to TRBJ1-3; D remains unclear. The CDR3 contains 14 residues. Germline V CDR1 and CDR2: GTSNPN, SVGIG (reference sequence). The V and J ends lost 0 bases and 6 bases respectively, with 12 bases between them. As DNA, the CDR3 is TGTGCCTGGAGTGTCGGGGTCGGATCAAACACCATATATTTT. The encoded protein is CAWSVGVGSNTIYF.

This clone was seen once. This chain links TRBV3-1 (or the pseudogene TRBV3-2) with TRBJ2-7, with D possibly TRBD2 on 7 matching bases. Trimming cost V 0 bases and J 4 bases, with 22 bases left between them. The CDR3 loop spans 18 amino acids. Germline V gene sequence: CDR1 LGHDT, CDR2 YNNKEL (reference sequence). This CDR3 reads CASSQDLRGGITRYEQYF. For the CDR3, the DNA is TGTGCCAGCAGCCAAGATCTTAGGGGGGGAATAACTCGGTACGAGCAGTACTTC.

V and J are TRBV29-1 and TRBJ2-1; a possible D gene is TRBD2 (6 bases). Germline loops: CDR1 SQVTM, CDR2 ANQGSEA. This CDR3 comprises 16 residues. Deletions cut 1 base from V and 8 bases from J, with 21 bases between. DNA of the CDR3: TGCAGCGTTGAAGGGCAGGTGGGAGGTCGCTCGGATGAGCAGTTCTTC. Translating gives CSVEGQVGGRSDEQFF.

The chain uses TRBV28 and TRBJ2-1; the match to TRBD1 covers 10 bases. Losses at the gene ends were 2 bases for V and 8 bases for J; bases not matched to a gene: 6. Per germline, CDR1 MDHEN and CDR2 SYDVKM. This CDR3 is built from 15 residues. The DNA for the CDR3 is TGTGCCAGCAGTTTAGAGACAGGGGGCAAGGATGAGCAGTTCTTC. It yields the protein CASSLETGGKDEQFF.

The chain employs TRBV25-1 and TRBJ1-1, with 7 bases fitting TRBD1. V was pared by 4 bases and J by 3 bases, with 14 bases of the junction left unmatched. There are 17 residues in the CDR3. CDR1 is MGHDK and CDR2 is SYGVNS in the germline V gene. CDR3 region: CASSARQGKGGDTEAFF. In nucleotides, the CDR3 is TGTGCCAGCAGTGCAAGACAGGGAAAGGGGGGAGACACTGAAGCTTTCTTT.

This clone was observed once. The rearrangement uses TRBV4-1 and TRBJ1-4; 8 nucleotides align to TRBD1. With 3 bases clipped from V and 4 bases from J, the junction kept 4 bases outside the gene matches. Germline-derived CDR1 and CDR2 are MGHRA and YSYEKL. The CDR3 sequence is 15 residues long. The CDR3 region is CASSQWGTGNEKLFF. CDR3 DNA: TGCGCCAGCAGCCAGTGGGGGACAGGTAATGAAAAACTGTTTTTT.

The rearrangement joins TRBV28 to TRBJ1-2; no definite D call. The germline V gene encodes CDR1 MDHEN and CDR2 SYDVKM. The CDR3 is 12 residues long. The V and J ends lost 10 bases and 0 bases respectively, with 9 bases between them. The CDR3 loop is CATTPANYGYTF. DNA for the CDR3: TGTGCCACAACCCCGGCTAACTATGGCTACACCTTC.

With regard to this clone: This sample includes further DNA sequences coding for the same CDR3. V and J are TRBV6-5 and TRBJ2-7, with D possibly being TRBD1 (6 bases). V gave up 0 bases and J gave up 4 bases, with 7 bases separating them. CDR1 is MNHEY and CDR2 is SVGAGI in the germline V gene. The CDR3 covers 13 residues. CDR3 in DNA: TGTGCCAGCAGTTACTCGAGGGGGTACGAGCAGTACTTC. Amino acids: CASSYSRGYEQYF.

This clone occurred once. The gene calls are TRBV14 and TRBJ1-6; TRBD1 is a possible D gene (5 bases). The V end lost 3 bases, the J end lost 4 bases, and 10 bases lay between the germline ends. The CDR3 totals 15 residues. The germline gives CDR1 SGHDN, CDR2 FVKESK. Written as DNA, the CDR3 is TGTGCCAGCAGCCAGAACGACAGATATAATTCACCCCTCCACTTT. Translating gives CASSQNDRYNSPLHF. Complete variable domain (other parts from reference TRBV14 and TRBJ1-6): EAGVTQFPSHSVIEKGQTVTLRCDPISGHDNLYWYRRVMGKEIKFLLHFVKESKQDESGMPNNRFLAERTGGTYSTLKVQPAELEDSGVYFCASSQNDRYNSPLHFGNGTRLTVT.

The rearrangement joins TRBV5-1 to TRBJ2-1; 12 bases match TRBD2. Losses at the gene ends were 4 bases for V and 7 bases for J; bases not matched to a gene: 6. CDR1 and CDR2 (germline): SGHRS, YFSETQ. The CDR3 spans 15 residues. The CDR3 nucleotides are TGCGCCAGCAGCCCTAGCGGGAGGGCCGCAAATGAGCAGTTCTTC. This gives the protein CASSPSGRAANEQFF.

The V gene is TRBV28, the J gene TRBJ1-1; unclear D gene. This CDR3 has 13 residues. The V gene's germline CDR1 is MDHEN and CDR2 SYDVKM. V lost 5 bases, J lost 9 bases, and 16 bases lay in between. The CDR3 DNA reads as TGTGCCAGCAGTGTAAGCCGGGATGCGAAAGCTTTCTTT. Its translation is CASSVSRDAKAFF.

The chain recombines TRBV7-9 with TRBJ1-4; the D gene is possibly TRBD1 (6 bases). The germline CDR1 and CDR2 sequences are SEHNR and FQNEAQ (reference sequence). The germline V and J ends were trimmed by 5 bases and 0 bases, with 19 bases remaining between them. The CDR3 sequence is 18 residues long. CDR3 sequence: CASSPIWTARATNEKLFF. CDR3 coding DNA: TGTGCCAGCAGCCCAATCTGGACAGCGCGTGCAACTAATGAAAAACTGTTTTTT.

The CDR3 reads CSVSQGVNQPQHF. The CDR3 DNA reads as TGCAGCGTGTCACAAGGGGTTAACCAGCCCCAGCATTTT. This rearrangement joins TRBV29-1 to TRBJ1-5, with D perhaps matching TRBD1 (5 bases). The germline V gene has CDR1 SQVTM and CDR2 ANQGSEA. The germline V and J ends were trimmed by 6 bases and 7 bases, with 16 bases remaining between them. The CDR3 has 13 residues.

This clone has just a few counts. This CDR3 is CASSRRTLNSRGTGELFF. The CDR3 coding sequence is TGTGCCAGCAGCAGACGGACGCTAAACTCTAGGGGCACCGGGGAGCTGTTTTTT. The J gene is TRBJ2-2, the V gene TRBV14; D might be TRBD1 (5 bases). V was clipped by 5 bases and J by 4 bases, with 23 bases between them. The CDR3 consists of 18 residues. Per germline, CDR1 SGHDN and CDR2 FVKESK.

The chain couples TRBV5-6 to TRBJ2-2, with 7 bases matching TRBD2. With 4 bases clipped from V and 5 bases from J, the junction kept 14 bases outside the gene matches. The germline V gene encodes CDR1 SGHDT and CDR2 YYEEEE. This CDR3 region has 17 residues. DNA of the CDR3: TGTGCCAGCAGCCCCCCTTTCTGGCGGGAGTGGACCGGGGAGCTGTTTTTT. Protein sequence: CASSPPFWREWTGELFF.

The chain joins TRBV5-1 to TRBJ2-5; 9 positions agree with TRBD1. The CDR3 totals 14 residues. With V trimmed by 4 bases and J by 5 bases, 6 bases remained unmatched. Germline V gives CDR1 SGHRS, CDR2 YFSETQ. CDR3 protein: CASSGGQGVETQYF. CDR3 coding DNA: TGCGCCAGCAGCGGGGGACAGGGAGTCGAGACCCAGTACTTC.

Here the CDR3 reads CASSLQGLGYTF. The CDR3 DNA reads as TGTGCCAGCAGCTTACAGGGGCTGGGCTACACCTTC. The chain couples TRBV7-2 to TRBJ1-2, with a tentative D call TRBD1 (6 bases). CDR3 size: 12 residues. Germline V CDR1 and CDR2: SGHTA, FQGNSA. V was cut by 2 bases and J by 8 bases, with 9 bases left in between.

V and J are TRBV18 and TRBJ1-1; D perhaps matches TRBD1 (5 bases). The CDR3 spans 15 residues. Deletions cut 3 bases from V and 4 bases from J, with 15 bases between. Germline CDR1 and CDR2: KGHSH and LQKENI. As DNA, the CDR3 is TGTGCCAGCTCACCTAGAAAAACGGGGGGCACTGAAGCTTTCTTT. Protein product: CASSPRKTGGTEAFF. Using reference TRBV18 and TRBJ1-1 for the parts outside the CDR3, the full variable domain is NAGVMQNPRHLVRRRGQEARLRCSPMKGHSHVYWYRQLPEEGLKFMVYLQKENIIDESGMPKERFSAEFPKEGPSILRIQQVVRGDSAAYFCASSPRKTGGTEAFFGQGTRLTVV.

J is TRBJ1-1 and V is TRBV7-3, with 7 bases aligning to TRBD1. In germline, CDR1 is SGHTA, CDR2 FQGTGA. Trimming removed 4 bases from V and 4 bases from J; junction bases left unmatched: 9. This CDR3 is 15 amino acids long. The CDR3 bases are TGTGCCAGCAGCTCCACAGGGGTTCATGGCACTGAAGCTTTCTTT. It codes for CASSSTGVHGTEAFF. Combining the CDR3 with reference TRBV7-3 and TRBJ1-1 gives the whole variable domain GAGVSQTPSNKVTEKGKYVELRCDPISGHTALYWYRQSLGQGPEFLIYFQGTGAADDSGLPNDRFFAVRPEGSVSTLKIQRTERGDSAVYLCASSSTGVHGTEAFFGQGTRLTVV.

The chain employs TRBV9 and TRBJ2-1; 10 nucleotides line up with TRBD2. CDR1 and CDR2 (germline): SGDLS, YYNGEE. The CDR3 covers 15 residues. V lost 1 base to trimming and J lost 6 bases; unmatched junction nucleotides: 4. In DNA, the CDR3 is TGTGCCAGCAGCGTACTAGCGGGAGTACTCAATGAGCAGTTCTTC. Translating gives CASSVLAGVLNEQFF.

The chain joins TRBV7-9 to TRBJ2-4; 7 bases line up with TRBD2. This CDR3 contains 16 residues. V was clipped by 4 bases and J by 1 base; unmatched bases: 7. Germline lookup yields CDR1 SEHNR and CDR2 FQNEAQ (reference sequence). This CDR3 reads CASSSGTTAAKNIQYF. The CDR3 nucleotides read TGTGCCAGCAGCTCCGGGACTACCGCGGCCAAAAACATTCAGTACTTC.

The V call is TRBV10-3, the J call TRBJ2-2, with D perhaps matching TRBD1 (6 bases). From germline, CDR1 is ENHRY and CDR2 SYGVKD. CDR3 size: 14 residues. The ends were cut back, 4 bases at V and 3 bases at J, with 9 bases in the middle. CDR3: CAISVNRDTGELFF. The CDR3 coding sequence is TGTGCCATCAGTGTGAACAGGGACACCGGGGAGCTGTTTTTT.

The chain has TRBV18 and TRBJ2-2; 8 nucleotides align to TRBD2. Unmatched junction bases numbered 5, after V lost 5 bases and J lost 3 bases. Germline CDR1 reads KGHSH; CDR2 reads LQKENI. CDR3 size: 15 residues. In DNA, the CDR3 is TGTGCCAGCTCAGCCGGGACTAGTGACACCGGGGAGCTGTTTTTT. This codes for CASSAGTSDTGELFF.

The count of this clone is one. The chain recombines TRBV5-4 with TRBJ1-1; D possibly corresponds to TRBD1 (6 bases). The CDR3 is 14 residues long. The germline CDR1 and CDR2 sequences are SGHNT and YYREEE (reference sequence). V was clipped by 0 bases and J by 10 bases, with 16 bases between them. CDR3 sequence: CASSLGTGLAGAFF. The CDR3 DNA reads as TGTGCCAGCAGCTTGGGTACAGGGTTAGCGGGAGCTTTCTTT.